The 18 T cell receptor beta chains presented below share a single source sample, sequenced in a study of blood T cell repertoires in COVID-19. Profiled with immunoSEQ multiplex PCR; TCRdb holds only in-frame clones, not every one. This sample has approximately 52,000 clones, with 65% to 90% found just once. The sequenced sample consisted of peripheral blood. The receptors were sampled from a man between 60 and 75 years old with acute or convalescent COVID-19.

This chain uses TRBV19 with TRBJ1-1; a possible D gene is TRBD1 (5 bases). The CDR3 is 12 amino acids. Germline CDR1 is LNHDA and CDR2 is SQIVND (reference sequence). The V end lost 3 bases, the J end lost 7 bases, and 9 bases lay between the germline ends. CDR3 loop: CASSIRQGEAFF. The DNA of the CDR3 is TGTGCCAGTAGTATCCGTCAGGGTGAAGCTTTCTTT.

The chain joins TRBV10-3 to TRBJ2-2; 7 bases map to TRBD1. The CDR3 covers 15 residues. Germline-derived CDR1 and CDR2 are ENHRY and SYGVKD. The trim removed 7 bases at V and 7 bases at J, leaving 12 bases unmatched. The CDR3 coding sequence is TGTGCCATCACTACAGGGACAGCACAGGGCGGGGAGCTGTTTTTT. It specifies CAITTGTAQGGELFF.

The V call is TRBV28, the J call TRBJ1-5; D might be TRBD1 (5 bases). Looked up from germline, CDR1 is MDHEN and CDR2 is SYDVKM. V was shortened by 4 bases and J by 5 bases, with 18 bases between the two germline ends. This CDR3 is built from 16 residues. CDR3 amino acids: CASSSTGTPDHQPQHF. In DNA form, the CDR3 reads TGTGCCAGCAGTTCGACCGGGACTCCGGACCATCAGCCCCAGCATTTT.

The rearrangement links TRBV24-1 to TRBJ2-2, with 7 bases that match TRBD2. Losses at the gene ends were 10 bases for V and 4 bases for J; bases not matched to a gene: 8. CDR1 is KGHDR and CDR2 is SFDVKD in the germline V gene. The CDR3 loop spans 14 amino acids. The CDR3 sequence: CATRDYSTTGELFF. The CDR3 DNA reads TGTGCCACACGGGACTACTCGACCACCGGGGAGCTGTTTTTT.

The CDR3 DNA is TGCGCCAGCAGCTTACCGGGACAGGGGGACTACGAGCAGTACTTC. This codes for CASSLPGQGDYEQYF. The chain employs TRBV5-1 and TRBJ2-7; 11 bases map to TRBD1. V lost 2 bases, J lost 3 bases, and 4 bases stayed unmatched. This CDR3 is built from 15 residues. CDR1 is SGHRS and CDR2 is YFSETQ in the germline V gene.

The V call is TRBV24-1, the J call TRBJ2-1, with 12 nucleotides matching TRBD2. The V gene's germline CDR1 is KGHDR and CDR2 SFDVKD. There are 16 residues in the CDR3. Unmatched junction bases numbered 9, after V lost 4 bases and J lost 9 bases. CDR3 in DNA: TGTGCCACCAGTGAATCCCTAGCGGGAGGGCTCCTTGAGCAGTTCTTC. It specifies CATSESLAGGLLEQFF.

The J gene is TRBJ2-5, the V gene TRBV3-1 (or the pseudogene TRBV3-2); a possible D gene is TRBD1 (6 bases). CDR1 is LGHDT and CDR2 is YNNKEL in the germline V gene (reference sequence). This CDR3 spans 15 amino acids. Trimming pared 4 bases from V and 4 bases from J, leaving 16 bases between. The CDR3 nucleotides read TGTGCCAGCAGCCCGGCCCACAGGGTATCAGAGACCCAGTACTTC. Amino acids: CASSPAHRVSETQYF.

The chain joins TRBV9 to TRBJ1-1; TRBD1 matches 8 bases. The CDR3 totals 15 residues. Germline V gene sequence: CDR1 SGDLS, CDR2 YYNGEE. Trimming removed 0 bases from V and 3 bases from J; junction bases left unmatched: 4. Here the CDR3 reads CASSVEVTGDTEAFF. CDR3 in DNA: TGTGCCAGCAGCGTAGAGGTGACAGGGGACACTGAAGCTTTCTTT.

Here the CDR3 reads CASSQGGGSGANVLTF. The CDR3 nucleotides read TGCGCCAGCAGCCAAGGAGGGGGCTCTGGGGCCAACGTCCTGACTTTC. The chain uses TRBV4-3 and TRBJ2-6; TRBD1 might be the D (6 bases). The length of the CDR3 is 16 residues. V dropped 1 base and J dropped 0 bases, with 7 bases sitting between them. The germline gives CDR1 LGHNA, CDR2 YSLEER.

The V and J genes are TRBV4-1 and TRBJ2-7; a possible D gene is TRBD2 (5 bases). Trimming left V 0 bases short and J 6 bases short, with 9 bases between. This CDR3 comprises 13 residues. Germline V gene sequence: CDR1 MGHRA, CDR2 YSYEKL. The CDR3 bases are TGCGCCAGCAGCCAAGACGGGGAAACCGAGCAGTACTTC. This gives the protein CASSQDGETEQYF.

This clone came up a few times. V gene TRBV5-4 combines with J gene TRBJ1-1, with TRBD1 identical over 9 bases. The CDR3 is made up of 15 amino acids. J was trimmed by 5 bases and V by 3 bases; bases with no gene match: 8. In germline, CDR1 is SGHNT, CDR2 YYREEE (reference sequence). CDR3 bases: TGTGCCAGCAGCTCCCCGGGACAGGGAGGGACTGAAGCTTTCTTT. As protein: CASSSPGQGGTEAFF.

The table lists this clone with a few counts. The chain combines TRBV28 with TRBJ1-2; 8 nucleotides agree with TRBD1. Germline-derived CDR1 and CDR2 are MDHEN and SYDVKM. The CDR3 spans 13 residues. Trimming at V came to 11 bases and at J to 4 bases, leaving 9 bases not matched to a gene. The CDR3 DNA reads TGTGCCGGCCGACAGGGGACGGGCTATGGCTACACCTTC. Its protein is CAGRQGTGYGYTF.

The genes are TRBV6-6 and TRBJ2-5, with TRBD1 identical over 9 bases. The CDR3 loop spans 14 amino acids. Trimming at V came to 10 bases and at J to 4 bases, leaving 10 bases not matched to a gene. Germline V gives CDR1 MNHNY, CDR2 SVGAGI (reference sequence). The CDR3 here is CATATGTGLETQYF. The CDR3 DNA is TGTGCCACCGCAACGGGGACAGGGTTAGAGACCCAGTACTTC.

As DNA, the CDR3 is TGTGCCAGCAGTTACCCGGAACCGGGCTATGGCTACACCTTC. Residues: CASSYPEPGYGYTF. The gene calls are TRBV6-6 and TRBJ1-2; D is ambiguous. The germline V gene has CDR1 MNHNY and CDR2 SVGAGI (reference sequence). V lost 2 bases and J lost 4, with 11 bases in between. This CDR3 region has 14 residues.

The chain is built from TRBV24-1 and TRBJ2-2; TRBD2 is a possible D gene (6 bases). The germline CDR1 and CDR2 sequences are KGHDR and SFDVKD. This CDR3 has 16 residues. Trimming took off 2 bases at V and 4 bases at J, with 13 bases between the two ends. The CDR3 bases are TGTGCCACCAGTGATTCGGTGGAGGGGCCCACCGGGGAGCTGTTTTTT. The encoded protein is CATSDSVEGPTGELFF.

The genes are TRBV28 and TRBJ1-2; 9 nucleotides line up with TRBD1. Trimming cost V 7 bases and J 8 bases; bases outside gene matches: 8. CDR1 and CDR2 from the germline V gene are MDHEN and SYDVKM. The CDR3 consists of 13 residues. The CDR3 protein is CASNLQGARGYTF. CDR3 coding DNA: TGTGCCAGCAACCTACAGGGGGCGCGGGGCTACACCTTC.

V gene TRBV29-1 combines with J gene TRBJ2-5, with 8 bases aligning to TRBD2. The CDR3 spans 13 residues. Trimming took 8 bases from V and 1 from J; bases not matched to a gene: 6. Germline loops: CDR1 SQVTM, CDR2 ANQGSEA. The CDR3 protein is CSTRGGFQETQYF. The DNA of the CDR3 is TGCAGCACCCGGGGGGGCTTCCAAGAGACCCAGTACTTC.

V usage is TRBV7-3 and J usage is TRBJ2-1; D is perhaps TRBD1 (5 bases). CDR3 length equals 14 residues. Trimming removed 4 bases from V and 5 bases from J, with 12 bases in between. From germline, CDR1 is SGHTA and CDR2 FQGTGA. The CDR3 protein is CASSSGLGNNEQFF. The CDR3 DNA reads as TGTGCCAGCAGCTCAGGGCTGGGGAACAATGAGCAGTTCTTC.